This is a list of T cell receptor beta chains from one sample in a study of blood T cell repertoires in COVID-19. Assay used: immunoSEQ multiplex PCR; TCRdb lists only in-frame clones, some missing. This table holds under 350,000 clones, about 89% found once. Sequencing was carried out using peripheral blood. These receptors all stem from a man aged 40-49 years with acute or convalescent COVID-19. Each CDR3 is given with its conserved first and last residue. Fields, in order: CDR3 protein, CDR3 DNA, D gene, clone size, V gene, CDR3 length, J gene. A D gene is named only where the DNA matches it firmly. Where a row states a size, it is once, few, many or the class of an expanded clone; other rows omit it.

CASSPSLAKNIQYF	TGTGCCAGCAGCCCTAGTCTAGCCAAAAACATTCAGTACTTC	.	once	TRBV7-2	14	TRBJ2-4
CASSSAGIYGYTF	TGCGCCAGCAGCTCGGCAGGGATTTATGGCTACACCTTC	.	.	TRBV5-1	13	TRBJ1-2
CASSIRGGNTEAFF	TGTGCCAGTAGCATACGGGGGGGGAACACTGAAGCTTTCTTT	.	.	TRBV19	14	TRBJ1-1
CSGRWEGLNTEAFF	TGCAGCGGACGGTGGGAGGGATTGAACACTGAAGCTTTCTTT	.	.	TRBV29-1	14	TRBJ1-1
CASSSPGVPKNIQYF	TGTGCCAGCAGCTCCCCAGGGGTACCCAAAAACATTCAGTACTTC	.	.	TRBV7-2	15	TRBJ2-4
CSVWGGGGGYTF	TGCAGCGTTTGGGGTGGGGGAGGCGGCTACACCTTC	.	.	TRBV29-1	12	TRBJ1-2
CASSRPDTDTSYEQYF	TGTGCCAGCAGCCGCCCTGATACTGACACTTCCTACGAGCAGTACTTC	.	once	TRBV5-5	16	TRBJ2-7
CASSAEAGELFF	TGTGCCAGCAGCGCGGAGGCCGGGGAGCTGTTTTTT	.	.	TRBV2	12	TRBJ2-2
CASSLALQGFSGNTIYF	TGCGCCAGCAGCTTGGCCTTACAGGGGTTTTCTGGAAACACCATATATTTT	TRBD1	few	TRBV5-1	17	TRBJ1-3
CASSLRGSRGTDTQYF	TGTGCCAGCAGCTTACGGGGGTCTAGGGGCACAGATACGCAGTATTTT	.	.	TRBV7-2	16	TRBJ2-3
CASSLERTGSLGAFF	TGTGCCAGCAGCCTCGAGAGGACAGGCTCTTTAGGGGCTTTCTTT	TRBD1	.	TRBV5-4	15	TRBJ1-1
CASSHADSSDEQYF	TGCGCCAGCAGCCACGCGGACAGTTCTGACGAGCAGTACTTC	.	.	TRBV5-1	14	TRBJ2-7
CASSFGLAGYNEQFF	TGTGCCAGCAGCTTCGGACTAGCGGGCTACAATGAGCAGTTCTTC	TRBD2	once	TRBV7-3	15	TRBJ2-1
CASSLDASPVGELFF	TGCGCCAGCAGCTTGGACGCTTCGCCGGTCGGGGAGCTGTTTTTT	.	.	TRBV5-1	15	TRBJ2-2
CASSTYTGEQYF	TGTGCCAGCAGTACCTACACGGGGGAGCAGTACTTC	.	.	TRBV7-2	12	TRBJ2-7
CASSYRTGGLGGELFF	TGTGCCAGCAGTTACCGGACAGGGGGCCTGGGCGGGGAGCTGTTTTTT	TRBD1	once	TRBV6-5	16	TRBJ2-2
CASSPTPRYADTQYF	TGTGCCAGCAGTCCCACCCCTCGGTATGCAGATACGCAGTATTTT	.	.	TRBV27	15	TRBJ2-3
CATSPPADRGTQYF	TGTGCCACCAGTCCGCCAGCCGACAGGGGTACGCAGTATTTT	TRBD1	once	TRBV24-1	14	TRBJ2-3
CASSPWTGSDNEQFF	TGTGCCAGCTCACCTTGGACAGGGTCCGACAATGAGCAGTTCTTC	TRBD1	.	TRBV18	15	TRBJ2-1
CASSPLGGTDTQYF	TGCGCCAGCAGCCCTTTAGGGGGCACAGATACGCAGTATTTT	.	.	TRBV5-1	14	TRBJ2-3
CASSSPGLWNTEAFF	TGTGCCAGCAGCTCCCCGGGACTTTGGAACACTGAAGCTTTCTTT	.	.	TRBV13	15	TRBJ1-1
CASSRGQMGNQPQHF	TGCGCCAGCAGCCGTGGACAGATGGGCAATCAGCCCCAGCATTTT	.	.	TRBV4-1	15	TRBJ1-5
CASSFPGNSPLHF	TGTGCCAGCAGCTTCCCAGGGAATTCACCCCTCCACTTT	.	.	TRBV11-1	13	TRBJ1-6
CASSAAIRGGYTF	TGTGCCAGCAGCGCAGCTATTAGGGGTGGCTACACCTTC	.	.	TRBV9	13	TRBJ1-2
CASSHLGVGTGELFF	TGTGCCAGCAGCCATCTTGGTGTCGGCACCGGGGAGCTGTTTTTT	.	.	TRBV3-1/TRBV3-2	15	TRBJ2-2
CASSVGGSGNTIYF	TGTGCCAGCAGTGTGGGAGGTTCTGGAAACACCATATATTTT	.	.	TRBV2	14	TRBJ1-3
CASSFNQGELFF	TGTGCCAGCAGCTTTAATCAGGGGGAGCTGTTTTTT	.	.	TRBV7-3	12	TRBJ2-2
CASRAGTGLYNSPLHF	TGTGCCAGCAGGGCCGGGACAGGGCTGTATAATTCACCCCTCCACTTT	TRBD1	.	TRBV5-5	16	TRBJ1-6
CASSASGGSYEQYF	TGTGCCAGCTCCGCTAGCGGGGGGTCCTACGAGCAGTACTTC	TRBD2	.	TRBV3-1/TRBV3-2	14	TRBJ2-7
CASSLGGSYEQYF	TGTGCCAGCAGTCTTGGGGGGTCCTACGAGCAGTACTTC	.	.	TRBV27	13	TRBJ2-7
CASSPGQLSNQPQHF	TGTGCCAGCAGTCCGGGACAGCTTAGCAATCAGCCCCAGCATTTT	TRBD1	.	TRBV6-5	15	TRBJ1-5
CASSLLPGRRGTEAFF	TGTGCCAGCAGCTTACTCCCGGGACGGCGGGGGACTGAAGCTTTCTTT	.	few	TRBV11-2	16	TRBJ1-1
CASSGGRIRPGEQYF	TGTGCCTCTTCCGGAGGGAGGATAAGGCCTGGCGAGCAGTACTTC	.	.	TRBV2	15	TRBJ2-7
CATSDPGDTQYF	TGTGCCACCAGTGACCCCGGGGATACGCAGTATTTT	.	.	TRBV24-1	12	TRBJ2-3
CASSSGGSRQPQHF	TGTGCCAGCAGTTCGGGAGGCAGTCGGCAGCCCCAGCATTTT	.	.	TRBV28	14	TRBJ1-5
CASSSRLAGGDTQYF	TGTGCCAGCAGCTCCCGACTAGCGGGGGGGGATACGCAGTATTTT	TRBD2	.	TRBV5-4	15	TRBJ2-3
CASSQWSSYEQYF	TGTGCCAGCAGCCAGTGGAGCTCCTACGAGCAGTACTTC	.	few	TRBV3-1/TRBV3-2	13	TRBJ2-7
CASTPPGYGPNTEAFF	TGCGCCAGCACTCCCCCGGGGTACGGACCGAACACTGAAGCTTTCTTT	.	once	TRBV5-1	16	TRBJ1-1
CASSPTGTGRPEAFF	TGTGCCAGCAGCCCCACCGGGACAGGGAGGCCTGAAGCTTTCTTT	TRBD1	once	TRBV6-5	15	TRBJ1-1
CAWSIVLRDEKLFF	TGTGCCTGGAGTATAGTTTTGAGGGATGAAAAACTGTTTTTT	.	.	TRBV30	14	TRBJ1-4
CASSWGTNPTYEQYF	TGCGCCAGCAGCTGGGGGACTAACCCCACCTACGAGCAGTACTTC	TRBD2	.	TRBV5-1	15	TRBJ2-7
CASSLAGVGPYEQYF	TGTGCCAGCAGCTTGGCGGGGGTAGGCCCCTACGAGCAGTACTTC	.	once	TRBV5-4	15	TRBJ2-7
CASSYAYNEGPYEQYF	TGTGCCAGCAGTTACGCCTACAACGAGGGCCCCTACGAGCAGTACTTC	.	.	TRBV6-5	16	TRBJ2-7
CASSHGRATDSPLHF	TGCGCCAGCAGCCATGGGAGGGCGACGGATTCACCCCTCCACTTT	.	.	TRBV4-1	15	TRBJ1-6
CASSENQGSLTYEQYF	TGTGCCAGCAGCGAGAACCAGGGTTCTCTTACCTACGAGCAGTACTTC	.	.	TRBV14	16	TRBJ2-7
CASRESQGSNEKLFF	TGTGCCAGCAGGGAATCGCAGGGGAGCAATGAAAAACTGTTTTTT	.	once	TRBV27	15	TRBJ1-4
CASSRQKKGNQPQHF	TGTGCCAGTAGTAGACAAAAAAAGGGGAATCAGCCCCAGCATTTT	.	.	TRBV19	15	TRBJ1-5
CATSDPRQGATYEQYF	TGTGCCACCAGTGACCCAAGACAGGGGGCCACCTACGAGCAGTACTTC	TRBD1	.	TRBV24-1	16	TRBJ2-7
CASSLSLNEKLFF	TGTGCCAGCAGCTTAAGCCTTAATGAAAAACTGTTTTTT	.	.	TRBV5-6	13	TRBJ1-4
CASSVQGRGQPQHF	TGTGCCAGCAGTGTACAGGGAAGGGGTCAGCCCCAGCATTTT	.	.	TRBV2	14	TRBJ1-5
CAWSLPRGSNQPQHF	TGTGCCTGGAGTCTACCCAGGGGAAGCAATCAGCCCCAGCATTTT	.	.	TRBV30	15	TRBJ1-5
CASSQGRLDTQYF	TGTGCCAGCAGCCAAGGGCGGCTAGATACGCAGTATTTT	.	.	TRBV3-1/TRBV3-2	13	TRBJ2-3